This record concerns one T cell receptor beta chain sequence. This entry belongs to a study of blood T cell repertoires in COVID-19. About the study: Donors in the United States, Italy and Spain gave samples during acute or convalescent COVID-19. PBMCs, B-cell-depleted T cells, or T cells provided the cDNA or gDNA that made up the material.

It was within 2 weeks before study entry that exposed participants met a COVID-19 case. CDR3 length: 14 residues. Trimming at V came to 0 bases and at J to 4 bases, leaving 2 bases not matched to a gene. Germline V CDR1 and CDR2: SGHDN, FVKESK. Sequencing was performed with immunoSEQ multiplex PCR; in TCRdb, only in-frame clones are kept and a portion is missing. The sample includes some 340,000 clones, roughly nine tenths seen only once; the top ten take less than 4%. V usage is TRBV14 and J usage is TRBJ1-2; 7 nucleotides align to TRBD1. Sample: PBMCs or T cells enriched from blood (not recorded which). The origin of this receptor is a woman aged 25-40 years who had been exposed to COVID-19. CDR3 region: CASSQDWDSYGYTF. CDR3 in DNA: TGTGCCAGCAGCCAAGATTGGGACAGCTATGGCTACACCTTC.